Shown below are 27 T cell receptor beta chains from a single sample sequenced in a study of blood T cell repertoires in COVID-19. Only in-frame clones appear in the TCRdb table, and some are missing; sequencing was by immunoSEQ multiplex PCR. Among roughly 150,000 clones listed, roughly 86% were seen once. Source material: peripheral blood. The source of these receptors is a human donor in a cohort sampled during active COVID-19.

The chain is built from TRBV3-1 (or the pseudogene TRBV3-2) and TRBJ2-7, with TRBD2 matching 13 bases. Germline loops: CDR1 LGHDT, CDR2 YNNKEL (reference sequence). The J segment lost 5 bases and the V segment lost 4 bases, leaving 5 bases of the junction unmatched. There are 15 residues in the CDR3. CDR3 residues: CASSLGLAGPHEQYF. In DNA, the CDR3 is TGTGCCAGCAGCCTGGGACTAGCGGGACCCCACGAGCAGTACTTC.

The V and J genes are TRBV23-1 and TRBJ2-7; the D gene is possibly TRBD1 (7 bases). TRBV23-1 is flagged as an ORF with uncertain function. With 3 bases removed from V and 4 bases from J, the gap between germline ends came to 16 bases. CDR3 size: 15 residues. The CDR3 DNA follows: TGCGCCAGCAGTCATCCAGGGGGGCTGGGGTACGAGCAGTACTTC. This sequence encodes CASSHPGGLGYEQYF.

The chain is built from TRBV4-2 and TRBJ2-5, with 10 bases lining up with TRBD2. V lost 0 bases, J lost 4 bases, and 8 bases stayed unmatched. The CDR3 extends over 17 amino acids. Germline V gives CDR1 LGHNA, CDR2 YNFKEQ. The CDR3 DNA reads as TGTGCCAGCAGCCAAGATATCAGCGGGGGGGCAGGAGAGACCCAGTACTTC. This sequence encodes CASSQDISGGAGETQYF.

The rearrangement links TRBV7-9 to TRBJ1-3; possibly TRBD1 for D (5 bases). The CDR3 consists of 16 residues. Trimming removed 5 bases from V and 5 bases from J, with 19 bases in between. Looked up from germline, CDR1 is SEHNR and CDR2 is FQNEAQ (reference sequence). In DNA, the CDR3 is TGTGCCAGCAGCCCTCGGGAGGGGATAAAGCGAAACACCATATATTTT. It translates to CASSPREGIKRNTIYF.

V gene TRBV4-2 combines with J gene TRBJ1-6; TRBD1 matches at 10 bases. The CDR3 loop spans 15 amino acids. CDR1 and CDR2 from the germline V gene are LGHNA and YNFKEQ. The trim removed 6 bases at V and 7 bases at J, leaving 6 bases unmatched. CDR3 nucleotide sequence: TGTGCCAGCAGTGGCCGGACAGGGGGAAATTCACCCCTCCACTTT. Protein sequence: CASSGRTGGNSPLHF.

This CDR3 reads CASSLGTGQNEQFF. The CDR3, as DNA: TGTGCCAGCAGTTTAGGGACAGGGCAAAATGAGCAGTTCTTC. This chain uses TRBV6-5 with TRBJ2-1; the match to TRBD1 covers 9 bases. Germline lookup yields CDR1 MNHEY and CDR2 SVGAGI. V trimming: 4 bases; J trimming: 7 bases; junction bases outside the gene matches: 5. This CDR3 is 14 amino acids long.

This clone has just a few counts. V and J are TRBV7-6 and TRBJ2-7; 9 bases are a match to TRBD1. V lost 0 bases, J lost 3 bases, and 6 bases stayed unmatched. Germline values: CDR1 SGHVS, CDR2 FNYEAQ. The length of the CDR3 is 16 residues. This chain's CDR3 is CASSLARADRGYEQYF. The CDR3 DNA sequence: TGTGCCAGCAGCTTAGCGAGGGCGGACAGGGGCTACGAGCAGTACTTC.

V is TRBV3-1 (or the pseudogene TRBV3-2) and J is TRBJ2-1; D uncertain. The length of the CDR3 is 13 residues. V lost 2 bases to trimming and J lost 2 bases, with 4 bases between them. Germline assignment: CDR1 LGHDT and CDR2 YNNKEL (reference sequence). The CDR3 DNA sequence: TGTGCCAGCAGCCAACAGGCCTACAATGAGCAGTTCTTC. This encodes CASSQQAYNEQFF.

The J gene is TRBJ2-7, the V gene TRBV7-9; TRBD2 might be the D (5 bases). Trimming left V 1 base short and J 4 bases short, with 11 bases between. CDR3 length: 14 amino acids. Germline V gene data show CDR1 as SEHNR and CDR2 as FQNEAQ (reference sequence). The CDR3 loop is CASSLGTGKYEQYF. DNA for the CDR3: TGTGCCAGCAGCTTAGGGACTGGAAAGTACGAGCAGTACTTC.

The genes are TRBV15 and TRBJ2-3; no clear D. Trimming took 4 bases from V and 3 from J, leaving 5 bases between them. The CDR3 is 12 residues long. Germline-derived CDR1 and CDR2 are LNHNV and YYDKDF (reference sequence). CDR3 sequence: CATSTGTDTQYF. CDR3 bases: TGTGCCACCAGCACCGGGACAGATACGCAGTATTTT.

Turning to this clone: The junction shows a germline mismatch at one end, possibly a read error. The chain is built from TRBV4-1 and TRBJ2-2, with TRBD1 identical over 8 bases. Germline CDR1 and CDR2: MGHRA and YSYEKL. CDR3 length: 15 residues. Here the CDR3 DNA reads TGCGCCAGCAGCAAAGACAGGGGTCGAACCGGGGAGCTGTTTTTT. Its translation is CASSKDRGRTGELFF.

The genes are TRBV2 and TRBJ1-6; D remains ambiguous. Trimming cost V 7 bases and J 7 bases, with 11 bases left between them. The CDR3 totals 13 residues. CDR1 is SNHLY, CDR2 FYNNEI, per germline. In DNA, the CDR3 is TGTGCCAGCAAGCCAGACGGGAATTCACCCCTCCACTTT. As protein: CASKPDGNSPLHF.

V gene TRBV28 combines with J gene TRBJ1-6; 7 nucleotides align to TRBD1. Germline CDR1 is MDHEN and CDR2 is SYDVKM. Trimming cost V 2 bases and J 2 bases; bases outside gene matches: 3. The CDR3 contains 16 residues. The CDR3 region has the DNA TGTGCCAGCAGTTTACAGGGGGTAGCCTATAATTCACCCCTCCACTTT. This codes for CASSLQGVAYNSPLHF.

The chain uses TRBV28 and TRBJ2-1; 7 nucleotides line up with TRBD2. This CDR3 has 15 amino acids. V lost 2 bases and J lost 0; bases outside the gene matches: 1. From germline, CDR1 is MDHEN and CDR2 SYDVKM. CDR3 residues: CASSLSGASYNEQFF. The CDR3 nucleotides read TGTGCCAGCAGTTTAAGCGGGGCCTCCTACAATGAGCAGTTCTTC. The full variable domain, completed using reference TRBV28 and TRBJ2-1, is DVKVTQSSRYLVKRTGEKVFLECVQDMDHENMFWYRQDPGLGLRLIYFSYDVKMKEKGDIPEGYSVSREKKERFSLILESASTNQTSMYLCASSLSGASYNEQFFGPGTRLTVL.

The J gene is TRBJ1-2, the V gene TRBV4-1; D perhaps matches TRBD1 (5 bases). Trimming pared 0 bases from V and 7 bases from J, leaving 24 bases between. CDR3 length: 18 residues. CDR1 is MGHRA and CDR2 is YSYEKL in the germline V gene. CDR3 coding DNA: TGCGCCAGCAGCCAAGATTCGACGCCGGCGGGGCGGGGGAGTGGCTACACCTTC. Protein sequence: CASSQDSTPAGRGSGYTF.

The J gene is TRBJ2-5, the V gene TRBV5-1, with TRBD2 identical over 9 bases. V lost 3 bases to trimming and J lost 2 bases; unmatched junction nucleotides: 2. The CDR3 loop spans 14 amino acids. Germline loops: CDR1 SGHRS, CDR2 YFSETQ. The CDR3 bases are TGCGCCAGCAGCTATACTAGCGGGCAAGAGACCCAGTACTTC. This codes for CASSYTSGQETQYF.

CDR3 region: CASSRRQGVQETQYF. The CDR3, as DNA: TGTGCCAGCAGTCGAAGACAGGGGGTTCAAGAGACCCAGTACTTC. The gene calls are TRBV14 and TRBJ2-5, with TRBD1 identical over 9 bases. The CDR3 is 15 amino acids. After removal of 6 bases from V and 2 bases from J, the junction contained 7 bases not matched to a gene. From germline, CDR1 is SGHDN and CDR2 FVKESK.

The genes are TRBV6-1 and TRBJ1-1; no clear D gene. The CDR3 spans 14 residues. Trimming took off 3 bases at V and 1 base at J, with 9 bases between the two ends. Per the germline V gene, CDR1 is MNHNS and CDR2 is SASEGT. The DNA of the CDR3 is TGTGCCAGCAGTGAGTTAGCCAGGAACACTGAAGCTTTCTTT. Translation gives CASSELARNTEAFF.

The V gene is TRBV7-3, the J gene TRBJ2-5, with D possibly being TRBD2 (6 bases). V was cut by 1 base and J by 5 bases, with 14 bases left in between. The CDR3 totals 15 residues. Germline V gene lookup returns CDR1 SGHTA and CDR2 FQGTGA. The CDR3 DNA follows: TGTGCCAGCAGCTTAATGGGACTCCCGGCGGAGACCCAGTACTTC. Residues: CASSLMGLPAETQYF.

This clone has only a few counts. This chain uses TRBV18 with TRBJ1-5; 7 bases are shared with TRBD1. This CDR3 region has 17 residues. V dropped 1 base and J dropped 1; count of bases not matched to a gene: 7. Germline V CDR1 and CDR2: KGHSH, LQKENI. In DNA, the CDR3 is TGTGCCAGCTCACCACTCCCGACAGGGAGGAGCAATCAGCCCCAGCATTTT. Encoded protein: CASSPLPTGRSNQPQHF.

This clone was detected only a few times. The chain links TRBV11-2 to TRBJ2-1; 10 positions match TRBD1. Germline loops: CDR1 SGHAT, CDR2 FQNNGV. With 5 bases clipped from V and 3 bases from J, the junction kept 1 base outside the gene matches. This CDR3 spans 14 amino acids. The CDR3 sequence: CASSGTGDYNEQFF. The CDR3, as DNA: TGTGCCAGCAGCGGGACAGGGGACTACAATGAGCAGTTCTTC.

The chain joins TRBV7-8 to TRBJ2-7, with 7 bases matching TRBD2. The V and J ends lost 4 bases and 3 bases, in that order; junction bases with no gene match: 9. The CDR3 contains 15 residues. CDR1 is SGHVS and CDR2 is FQNEAQ in the germline V gene. CDR3 loop: CASSSYRASGYEQYF. Written as DNA, the CDR3 is TGTGCCAGCAGCTCCTATCGGGCTAGCGGCTACGAGCAGTACTTC.

The genes are TRBV2 and TRBJ2-5; 10 positions match TRBD1. Germline trimming cut 5 bases from V and 7 bases from J; bases unmatched to any gene: 13. The CDR3 is 16 amino acids. CDR1 SNHLY and CDR2 FYNNEI come from the germline V gene. CDR3 sequence (DNA): TGTGCCAGCAGTCCCGGGACAGGGGCAACAGCGCGGACCCAGTACTTC. Amino acid sequence: CASSPGTGATARTQYF.

The chain joins TRBV24-1 to TRBJ2-7; 9 bases line up with TRBD1. The CDR3 extends over 15 amino acids. Looked up from germline, CDR1 is KGHDR and CDR2 is SFDVKD. V was pared by 8 bases and J by 4 bases, with 11 bases of the junction left unmatched. CDR3 sequence: CATTFLGQGFYEQYF. The CDR3 region has the DNA TGTGCCACCACTTTCCTGGGACAGGGTTTTTACGAGCAGTACTTC.

The chain has TRBV27 and TRBJ2-3; 12 nucleotides align to TRBD2. CDR3 length: 15 amino acids. Germline CDR1 is MNHEY and CDR2 is SMNVEV (reference sequence). V lost 4 bases, J lost 5 bases, and 4 bases stayed unmatched. The CDR3 loop reads CASSSRTSGEDTQYF. The CDR3 DNA follows: TGTGCCAGCAGTTCAAGGACTAGCGGGGAAGATACGCAGTATTTT.

The chain couples TRBV10-2 to TRBJ1-4; D might be TRBD1 (6 bases). The CDR3 has 15 amino acids. V lost 6 bases, J lost 2 bases, and 13 bases lay in between. Germline V CDR1 and CDR2: WSHSY, SAAADI. The CDR3 sequence is CASRGGAATNEKLFF. The CDR3 nucleotides read TGCGCCAGCAGAGGGGGGGCAGCTACTAATGAAAAACTGTTTTTT.

The rearrangement uses TRBV12-5 and TRBJ1-1, with D uncertain. CDR3 length: 12 residues. Trimming removed 1 base at V and 7 bases at J, with 7 bases between. Germline CDR1 and CDR2: LGHNT and FRNRAP. The CDR3 protein is CASGLDTFEAFF. CDR3 DNA sequence: TGTGCTAGTGGTTTGGATACATTTGAAGCTTTCTTT.